These 19 T cell receptor beta chains were sequenced from one sample in a study of T cells in Graves' hyperthyroidism and ophthalmopathy. The investigators amplified TCR beta CDR3 regions from RNA transcripts. The TCR CDR3 first-round RT-PCR relied on the HTBI primer set. Using its own MiXCR run on the multiplex PCR reads, TCRdb lists one record per CDR3 protein. The sample lists almost 350,000 distinct CDR3 sequences, about a sixth seen once, with less than 20% in the top ten. Input material: blood. The receptor set was obtained from a woman aged 35 to 49 with Graves' ophthalmopathy.

In the case of this clonotype: One end of the junction fails to match germline, which may point to a read error. The gene calls are TRBV20-1 and TRBJ2-7; D is perhaps TRBD1 (5 bases). The CDR3 is made up of 15 amino acids. The germline V gene encodes CDR1 DFQATT and CDR2 SNEGSKA (reference sequence). The CDR3 loop is CSARVGVPSSYEQSF. CDR3 coding DNA: TGCAGTGCTAGAGTAGGGGTACCGAGCTCCTACGAGCAGTCCTTC.

CDR3: CASSLRPHYEQYF. The CDR3 DNA follows: TGTGCCAGCAGCCTCCGCCCCCACTACGAGCAGTACTTC. V gene TRBV7-2 combines with J gene TRBJ2-7; no firm D call. V was cut by 5 bases and J by 3 bases, with 11 bases left in between. The CDR3 loop spans 13 amino acids. Germline values: CDR1 SGHTA, CDR2 FQGNSA.

DNA for the CDR3: TGTGCCAGCAGTGAATATGTCACCTCTAACTATGGCTACACCTTC. Protein: CASSEYVTSNYGYTF. The chain combines TRBV6-1 with TRBJ1-2; D is undetermined. This CDR3 has 15 amino acids. Germline V gives CDR1 MNHNS, CDR2 SASEGT. Trimming pared 2 bases from V and 0 bases from J, leaving 10 bases between.

This clonotype was counted ten times or more. The chain couples TRBV29-1 to TRBJ2-7, with TRBD1 identical over 8 bases. The CDR3 extends over 12 amino acids. The V gene end was trimmed by 7 bases and the J gene end by 0 bases; junction bases not matched to a gene: 2. The germline V gene encodes CDR1 SQVTM and CDR2 ANQGSEA. The CDR3 is CSATGDSYEQYF. CDR3 DNA sequence: TGCAGCGCGACAGGGGACTCCTACGAGCAGTACTTC.

In its sample, this clonotype was seen many times. The chain uses TRBV5-1 and TRBJ2-2; TRBD2 aligns across 7 bases. The CDR3 length is 16 residues. The ends lost 4 bases at V and 3 bases at J; junction bases unmatched: 9. Germline V gene sequence: CDR1 SGHRS, CDR2 YFSETQ. CDR3 loop: CASSVPSGRDTGELFF. The CDR3 DNA is TGCGCCAGCAGCGTCCCATCAGGGAGGGACACCGGGGAGCTGTTTTTT.

The J gene is TRBJ2-7, the V gene TRBV4-1; 8 bases agree with TRBD2. Germline V gene data show CDR1 as MGHRA and CDR2 as YSYEKL. V trimming: 4 bases; J trimming: 3 bases; junction bases outside the gene matches: 8. CDR3 length: 15 residues. The CDR3 spells CASSLTAGAIYEQYF. The CDR3 DNA reads TGCGCCAGCAGCCTGACAGCGGGAGCAATCTACGAGCAGTACTTC.

The table lists this clonotype with a few counts. This chain uses TRBV2 with TRBJ2-7; D is unresolved. Deletions cut 10 bases from V and 1 base from J, with 14 bases between. The CDR3 has 13 amino acids. Germline V gene sequence: CDR1 SNHLY, CDR2 FYNNEI. As DNA, the CDR3 is TGTGCCAATGCGGACGGGCTTTCCTACGAGCAGTACTTC. Translation: CANADGLSYEQYF. The entire variable domain, with the rest obtained from reference TRBV2 and TRBJ2-7, is as follows: EPEVTQTPSHQVTQMGQEVILRCVPISNHLYFYWYRQILGQKVEFLVSFYNNEISEKSEIFDDQFSVERPDGSNFTLKIRSTKLEDSAMYFCANADGLSYEQYFGPGTRLTVT.

This clonotype was observed a handful of times. At one of its ends the junction is not consistent with the germline gene, which may arise from a read error. The rearrangement links TRBV20-1 to TRBJ2-5; a possible D gene is TRBD2 (7 bases). CDR1 is DFQATT, CDR2 SNEGSKA, per germline (reference sequence). The CDR3 consists of 15 residues. The DNA of the CDR3 is TGCAGTGCTCGGGACGGGGGGCCCCACCAAGAGACCCGGTACTTC. Its translation is CSARDGGPHQETRYF.

This clonotype was seen many times. J is TRBJ1-5 and V is TRBV7-2; D is possibly TRBD1 (6 bases). Germline-derived CDR1 and CDR2 are SGHTA and FQGNSA. The CDR3 is 15 residues long. V lost 8 bases to trimming and J lost 0 bases, with 14 bases between them. CDR3 nucleotide sequence: TGTGCCAGCGCCCAAGGGGGGTATAGCAATCAGCCCCAGCATTTT. Its translation is CASAQGGYSNQPQHF.

Remarks on this clonotype: A much larger clone differs by one base, so this may be a read error. This chain joins TRBV6-5 and TRBJ2-5, with D possibly being TRBD1 (6 bases). Germline assignment: CDR1 MNHEY and CDR2 SVGAGI. V dropped 2 bases and J dropped 4 bases, with 8 bases sitting between them. The CDR3 has 13 amino acids. DNA for the CDR3: TGTGCCAGCAGTTACACAGGGCGAGAGACCCAGTACTTC. It codes for CASSYTGRETQYF.

This clonotype appeared many times. The V and J genes are TRBV24-1 and TRBJ1-1; tentatively, D is TRBD1 (6 bases). This CDR3 spans 14 amino acids. V gave up 5 bases and J gave up 1 base, with 10 bases separating them. The V gene's germline CDR1 is KGHDR and CDR2 SFDVKD. CDR3 protein: CATSAGGQNTEAFF. CDR3 bases: TGTGCCACCAGTGCGGGGGGCCAGAACACTGAAGCTTTCTTT.

This clonotype occurred many times. The chain combines TRBV10-1 with TRBJ1-1; no clear D. Per the germline V gene, CDR1 is WNHNN and CDR2 is SYGVQD (reference sequence). Trimming removed 4 bases at V and 7 bases at J, with 10 bases between. The CDR3 extends over 12 amino acids. The CDR3, as DNA: TGCGCCAGCAGTGCGGGTACATTTGAAGCTTTCTTT. It translates to CASSAGTFEAFF.

This clonotype was picked up many times. The chain links TRBV7-9 to TRBJ2-2, with D unclear. This CDR3 has 14 amino acids. CDR1 and CDR2 (germline): SEHNR, FQNEAQ (reference sequence). Trimming pared 5 bases from V and 0 bases from J, leaving 7 bases between. CDR3 bases: TGTGCCAGCAGCCCCCCGGCGAACACCGGGGAGCTGTTTTTT. This translates into CASSPPANTGELFF.

J is TRBJ2-7 and V is TRBV6-2 or TRBV6-3; D is perhaps TRBD2 (6 bases). Germline-derived CDR1 and CDR2 are MNHEY and SVGEGT. Trimming took 6 bases from V and 3 from J, leaving 18 bases between them. The CDR3 covers 15 residues. The CDR3 protein is CASSPGTPVRYEQYF. The CDR3 DNA is TGTGCCAGCAGCCCTGGGACTCCCGTCCGCTACGAGCAGTACTTC.

This clonotype has at least ten counts. The gene calls are TRBV28 and TRBJ2-5, with 7 bases aligning to TRBD1. V shed 4 bases and J 3 bases; nucleotides not matched to a gene: 5. The CDR3 has 14 residues. CDR1 MDHEN and CDR2 SYDVKM come from the germline V gene. The CDR3 sequence is CASSSYRGEETQYF. The CDR3 nucleotides are TGTGCCAGCAGTTCCTACAGGGGAGAAGAGACCCAGTACTTC.

The table lists this clonotype with many counts. The chain recombines TRBV15 with TRBJ2-2; possible D gene TRBD2, 6 bases. The CDR3 totals 14 residues. The germline V gene encodes CDR1 LNHNV and CDR2 YYDKDF (reference sequence). Trimming took off 6 bases at V and 5 bases at J, with 13 bases between the two ends. The CDR3 loop is CATSPGVNTGELFF. The CDR3 coding sequence is TGTGCCACCAGTCCGGGAGTGAATACCGGGGAGCTGTTTTTT.

This clonotype was seen repeatedly, ten times or more. V usage is TRBV7-2 and J usage is TRBJ1-1, with D perhaps matching TRBD1 (6 bases). The V and J ends lost 5 bases and 4 bases respectively, with 14 bases between them. CDR1 is SGHTA, CDR2 FQGNSA, per germline. CDR3 length equals 14 residues. DNA of the CDR3: TGTGCCAGCAGCCATTTCAGGGGTAGCACTGAAGCTTTCTTT. It specifies CASSHFRGSTEAFF.

In this sample, this clonotype turned up many times. The rearrangement joins TRBV15 to TRBJ2-5, with a weak D call TRBD1 (5 bases). CDR3 size: 16 residues. The germline CDR1 and CDR2 sequences are LNHNV and YYDKDF (reference sequence). Trimming took off 2 bases at V and 2 bases at J, with 15 bases between the two ends. The CDR3 spells CATSRSGLLGQETQYF. CDR3 DNA: TGTGCCACCAGCAGATCAGGGCTTCTGGGGCAAGAGACCCAGTACTTC.

This clonotype occurred many times. The rearrangement uses TRBV7-9 and TRBJ2-5; no clear D. The CDR3 spans 15 residues. CDR1 and CDR2 (germline): SEHNR, FQNEAQ (reference sequence). Trimming removed 5 bases at V and 4 bases at J, with 17 bases between. The DNA of the CDR3 is TGTGCCAGCAGCCCCGAGTTGTCAATGGGAGAGACCCAGTACTTC. This encodes CASSPELSMGETQYF.